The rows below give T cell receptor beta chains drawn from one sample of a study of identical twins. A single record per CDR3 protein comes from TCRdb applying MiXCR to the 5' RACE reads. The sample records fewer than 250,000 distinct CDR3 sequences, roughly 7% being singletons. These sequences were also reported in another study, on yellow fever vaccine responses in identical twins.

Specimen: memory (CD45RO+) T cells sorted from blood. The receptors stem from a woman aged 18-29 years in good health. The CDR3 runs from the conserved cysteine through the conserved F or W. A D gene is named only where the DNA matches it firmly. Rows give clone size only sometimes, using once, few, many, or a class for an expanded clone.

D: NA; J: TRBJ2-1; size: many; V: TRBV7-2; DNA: TGTGCCAGCAGCTCCTACGAGAGGGCCAGCTACAATGAGCAGTTCTTC; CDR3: CASSSYERASYNEQFF
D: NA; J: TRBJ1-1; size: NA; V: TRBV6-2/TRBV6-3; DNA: TGTGCCAGCAAATTCGACACTGAAGCTTTCTTT; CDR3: CASKFDTEAFF
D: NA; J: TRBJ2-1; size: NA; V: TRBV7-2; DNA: TGTGCCAGCAGCTTAGCGGCAGCAAGCTCCTACAATGAGCAGTTCTTC; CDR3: CASSLAAASSYNEQFF
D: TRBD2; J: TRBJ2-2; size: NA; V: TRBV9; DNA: TGTGCCAGCAGCGTAGAACTAGCGGGAGGAATGGCCGGGGAGCTGTTTTTT; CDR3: CASSVELAGGMAGELFF
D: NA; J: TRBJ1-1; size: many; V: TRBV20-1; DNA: TGCAGTGCCCCTCAGACAGGATTTGTCACTGAAGCTTTCTTT; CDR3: CSAPQTGFVTEAFF
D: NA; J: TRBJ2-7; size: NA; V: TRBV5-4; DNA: TGTGCCAGCAGCACCTCGACGGGACCCGCCTACGAGCAGTACTTC; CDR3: CASSTSTGPAYEQYF
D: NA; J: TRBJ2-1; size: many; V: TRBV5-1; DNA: TGCGCCAGCAGCTTTAAGGGCGGAAACGGTGAGCAGTTCTTC; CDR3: CASSFKGGNGEQFF
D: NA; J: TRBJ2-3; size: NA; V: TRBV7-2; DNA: TGTGCCAGCAGCTCATGGCGCCAAAGGGATACGCAGTATTTT; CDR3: CASSSWRQRDTQYF
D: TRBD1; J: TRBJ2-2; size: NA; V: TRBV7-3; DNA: TGTGCCAGCAGCTTAATTAGTAGCGGTGGACAGGGAGAGCTGTTTTTT; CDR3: CASSLISSGGQGELFF
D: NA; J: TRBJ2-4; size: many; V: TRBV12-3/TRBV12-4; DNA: TGTGCCAGCAGTTTAGGGGGAAACATTCAGTACTTC; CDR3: CASSLGGNIQYF
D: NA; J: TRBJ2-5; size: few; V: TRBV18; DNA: TGTGCCAGCTCACCACGGGCTAGCCAAGAGACCCAGTACTTC; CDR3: CASSPRASQETQYF
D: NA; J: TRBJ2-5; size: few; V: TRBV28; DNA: TGTGCCAGCAGTACACCAGGGTTCCAAGAGACCCAGTACTTC; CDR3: CASSTPGFQETQYF
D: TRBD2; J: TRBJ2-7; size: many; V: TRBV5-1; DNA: TGCGCCAGTACACCGACAGGGACTAGCGGGAACTACGAGCAGTACTTC; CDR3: CASTPTGTSGNYEQYF
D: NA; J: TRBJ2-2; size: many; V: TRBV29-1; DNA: TGCAGCGTTGGACAGATCACCGGGGAGCTGTTTTTT; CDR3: CSVGQITGELFF
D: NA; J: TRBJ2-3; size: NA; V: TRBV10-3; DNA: TGTGCCGGAACTATGGGAAGCCGGGAGCGCACAGATACGCAGTATTTT; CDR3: CAGTMGSRERTDTQYF
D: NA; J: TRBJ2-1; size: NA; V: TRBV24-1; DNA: TGTGCCACCAGTGATTTGCCTTCCAATGAGCAGTTCTTC; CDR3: CATSDLPSNEQFF
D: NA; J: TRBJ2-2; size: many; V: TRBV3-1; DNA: TGTGCCAGCAGCCCAACTCTGGCCGGGGAGCTGTTTTTT; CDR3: CASSPTLAGELFF
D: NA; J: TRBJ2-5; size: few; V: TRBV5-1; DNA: TGCGCCAGCAGCTTGGTTGGGGGCGCGCCAGAGACCCAGTACTTC; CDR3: CASSLVGGAPETQYF
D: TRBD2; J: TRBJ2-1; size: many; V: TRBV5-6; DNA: TGTGCCAGCAGTCCCTCGGCGCGGGGGATCTACAATGAGCAGTTCTTC; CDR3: CASSPSARGIYNEQFF
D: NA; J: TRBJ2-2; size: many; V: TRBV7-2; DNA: TGTGCCAGCAGCCCCCTGACACGGGCTGCAGGGGAGCTGTTTTTT; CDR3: CASSPLTRAAGELFF
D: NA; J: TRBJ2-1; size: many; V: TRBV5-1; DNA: TGCGCCAGCAGCAAAGACACGAGCTCCTACAATGAGCAGTTCTTC; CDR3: CASSKDTSSYNEQFF
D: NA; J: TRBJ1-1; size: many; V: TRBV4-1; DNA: TGCGCCAGCAGCCAAGAGGGCCTGAACACTGAAGCTTTCTTT; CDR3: CASSQEGLNTEAFF